This entry is about one T cell receptor (beta chain). This entry comes from a study of T cell responses to AZD1222 COVID-19 vaccine. TCRdb's copy holds only in-frame clones and misses some; the assay was immunoSEQ multiplex PCR. Here the sample spans roughly 120,000 clones, 70% to 90% being singletons. V was cut by 2 bases and J by 0 bases, with 22 bases left in between. CDR1 and CDR2 (germline): SGHNT, YENEEA. CDR3 length equals 19 residues. The sample was peripheral blood, taken on day 0 of AZD1222 vaccination. The rearrangement links TRBV11-3 to TRBJ1-1; D uncertain. The source is an adult in good health. The CDR3 region is CASSLPRVGLATMNTEAFF. The CDR3 nucleotides are TGTGCCAGCAGCTTACCGCGAGTCGGCCTTGCGACGATGAACACTGAAGCTTTCTTT.